This T cell receptor (beta chain) stems from a study of blood T cells in healthy people across ages. Study information: About one barcoded beta molecule per two T cells was captured by template switching.

The CDR3 runs 20 residues. Germline loops: CDR1 LGHNA, CDR2 YSLEER. V lost 0 bases, J lost 0 bases, and 21 bases lay in between. In the case of this clonotype: Its antigen is still unknown.

Overall study results and limits: The study found more naive CD4+ cells and higher diversity in long-lived than aged donors.

Then a second PCR, running roughly 7 to 11 cycles, was carried out with a sample-barcoded 5' primer and a J-beta primer mix. TCRdb recomputed calls from the 5' RACE reads with MiXCR, one row per CDR3 protein. The sample carries 800,000 or so distinct CDR3 sequences, roughly 25% recorded once. These data were also reused for a study on T cells of mothers and their children. That source notes: Researchers report slightly higher, though non-significant, overlap in related mother-child pairs than in unrelated pairs.

The sequenced sample was blood. The chain recombines TRBV4-3 with TRBJ2-4; a weak D match, TRBD2 (5 bases). The TCR originated in a boy aged 10-17 years in good health. As DNA, the CDR3 is TGCGCCAGCAGCCAAGATTTGGCAGGAGGAGTTTCGCTAGCCAAAAACATTCAGTACTTC. Protein product: CASSQDLAGGVSLAKNIQYF.